This T cell receptor (beta chain) was recovered during a study of cytomegalovirus exposure and HLA in healthy donors. Background on the study: The use of the same platform for the 100 to 150 validation repertoires and the 550 to 850 first-cohort repertoires was reported by a later analysis.

Sequenced by immunoSEQ multiplex PCR; TCRdb stores in-frame clones only, minus some. Among 120,000 or so clones, around 90% were seen once, and the ten largest hold 2% to 2.5%. J was trimmed by 2 bases and V by 2 bases; bases with no gene match: 3. This CDR3 spans 15 amino acids. Germline V lookup: CDR1 SGDLS, CDR2 YYNGEE. Sequenced sample: PBMCs. This clonotype was sampled from a woman between 18 and 30 years old in good health and CMV-seronegative. This chain links TRBV9 with TRBJ1-3; 8 positions match TRBD1. This CDR3 reads CASSVQQGAGNTIYF. The CDR3 DNA reads TGTGCCAGCAGCGTCCAACAGGGGGCTGGAAACACCATATATTTT.